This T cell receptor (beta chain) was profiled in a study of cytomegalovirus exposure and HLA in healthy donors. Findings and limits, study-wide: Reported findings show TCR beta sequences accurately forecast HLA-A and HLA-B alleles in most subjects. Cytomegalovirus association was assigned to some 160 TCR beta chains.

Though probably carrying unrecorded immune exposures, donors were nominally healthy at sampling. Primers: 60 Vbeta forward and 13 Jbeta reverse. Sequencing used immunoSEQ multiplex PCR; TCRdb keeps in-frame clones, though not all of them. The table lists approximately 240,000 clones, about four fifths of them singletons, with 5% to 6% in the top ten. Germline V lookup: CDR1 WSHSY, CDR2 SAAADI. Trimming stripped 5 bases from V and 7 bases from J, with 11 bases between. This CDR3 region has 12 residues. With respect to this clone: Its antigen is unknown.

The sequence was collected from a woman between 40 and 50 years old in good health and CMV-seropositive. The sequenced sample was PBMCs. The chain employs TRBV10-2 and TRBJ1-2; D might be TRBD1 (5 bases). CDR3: CASSLQESGYTF. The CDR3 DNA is TGCGCCAGCAGTTTACAGGAGAGTGGCTACACCTTC.